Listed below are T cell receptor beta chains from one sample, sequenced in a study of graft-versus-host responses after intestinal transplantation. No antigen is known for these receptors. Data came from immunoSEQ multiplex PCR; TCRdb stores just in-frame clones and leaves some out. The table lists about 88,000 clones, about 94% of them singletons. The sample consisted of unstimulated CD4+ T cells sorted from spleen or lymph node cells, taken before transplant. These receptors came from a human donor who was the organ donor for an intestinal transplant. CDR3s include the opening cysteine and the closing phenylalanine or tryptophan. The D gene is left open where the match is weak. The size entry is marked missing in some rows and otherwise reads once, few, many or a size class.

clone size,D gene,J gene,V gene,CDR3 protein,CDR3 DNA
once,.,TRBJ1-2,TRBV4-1,CASSQESYGYTF,TGCGCCAGCAGCCAAGAAAGCTATGGCTACACCTTC
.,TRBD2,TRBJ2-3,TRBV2,CASSEAREGDTQYF,TGTGCCAGCAGTGAAGCGCGGGAGGGAGATACGCAGTATTTT
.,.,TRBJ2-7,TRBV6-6,CASSQQGEQYF,TGTGCCAGCAGCCAACAGGGAGAGCAGTACTTC
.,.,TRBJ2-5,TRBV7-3,CASSLRAPSLLGLVNQETQYF,TGTGCCAGCAGCTTAAGGGCCCCCTCTCTATTGGGGTTAGTCAACCAAGAGACCCAGTACTTC
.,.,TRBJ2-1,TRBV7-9,CASSLVSYNEQFF,TGTGCCAGCAGCTTAGTATCCTACAATGAGCAGTTCTTC
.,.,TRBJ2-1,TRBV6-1,CASSLVYNEQFF,TGTGCCAGCAGTCTGGTTTACAATGAGCAGTTCTTC
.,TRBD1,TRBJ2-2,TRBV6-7,CASSTPATGGANTGELFF,TGTGCCAGCAGTACCCCTGCGACAGGGGGCGCGAACACCGGGGAGCTGTTTTTT
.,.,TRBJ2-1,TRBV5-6,CASSEMGGVDNEQFF,TGTGCCAGCAGTGAGATGGGGGGAGTGGACAATGAGCAGTTCTTC
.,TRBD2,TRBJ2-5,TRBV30,CAWSERGGSETQYF,TGTGCCTGGAGTGAGCGGGGGGGCTCAGAGACCCAGTACTTC
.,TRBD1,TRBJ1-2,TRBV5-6,CASSFGTGYGYTF,TGTGCCAGCAGCTTCGGGACAGGCTATGGCTACACCTTC
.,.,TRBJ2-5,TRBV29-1,CSVPKYGGAETQYF,TGCAGCGTGCCCAAATACGGCGGAGCCGAGACCCAGTACTTC
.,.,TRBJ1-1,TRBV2,CASRGDPGVEAFF,TGTGCCAGCAGGGGGGATCCGGGTGTTGAAGCTTTCTTT
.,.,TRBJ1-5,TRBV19,CASSMSGSQPQHF,TGTGCCAGTAGTATGTCGGGGAGTCAGCCCCAGCATTTT
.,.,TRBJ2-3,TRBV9,CASSVAGGAGATQYF,TGTGCCAGCAGCGTAGCCGGCGGGGCCGGAGCTACGCAGTATTTT
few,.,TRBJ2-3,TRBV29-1,CSVARGTDTQYF,TGCAGCGTAGCAAGGGGCACAGATACGCAGTATTTT
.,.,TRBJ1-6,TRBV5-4,CASSSSLDSYNSPLHF,TGTGCCAGCAGCTCCAGCCTCGACTCCTATAATTCACCCCTCCACTTT
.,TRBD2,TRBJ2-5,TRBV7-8,CASSLERLAGGFEETQYF,TGTGCCAGCAGCTTAGAACGACTAGCGGGGGGTTTCGAAGAGACCCAGTACTTC
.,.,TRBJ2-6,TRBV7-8,CASSFFGGSSGANVLTF,TGTGCCAGCAGCTTCTTCGGGGGAAGTTCTGGGGCCAACGTCCTGACTTTC
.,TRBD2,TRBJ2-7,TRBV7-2,CASNPAGNSYEQYF,TGTGCCAGCAACCCAGCGGGGAACTCCTACGAGCAGTACTTC
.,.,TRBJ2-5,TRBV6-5,CASSSRQLREETQYF,TGTGCCAGCAGTTCCCGACAGCTTAGGGAAGAGACCCAGTACTTC
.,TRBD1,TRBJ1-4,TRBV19,CASSLGTGNEKLFF,TGTGCCAGTAGTTTGGGGACAGGGAATGAAAAACTGTTTTTT
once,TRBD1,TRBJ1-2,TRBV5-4,CASSLPGTGWGYTF,TGTGCCAGCAGCTTGCCCGGGACAGGGTGGGGCTACACCTTC
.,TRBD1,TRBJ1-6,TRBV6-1,CASSRQGGTNSPLHF,TGTGCCAGCAGCAGGCAGGGGGGGACTAATTCACCCCTCCACTTT
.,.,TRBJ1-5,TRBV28,CASSSRGPQHF,TGTGCCAGCAGCTCAAGAGGGCCCCAGCATTTT
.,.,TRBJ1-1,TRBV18,CASSPGIDTEAFF,TGTGCCAGCTCACCAGGGATCGACACTGAAGCTTTCTTT
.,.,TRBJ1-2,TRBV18,CASSEGGKGYTF,TGTGCCAGCTCAGAAGGGGGGAAAGGCTACACCTTC
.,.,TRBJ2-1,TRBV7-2,CVSSLVPSGVGQFF,TGTGTCAGCAGCTTAGTTCCGTCGGGTGTGGGGCAGTTCTTC
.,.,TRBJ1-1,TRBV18,CASSRLGGTANTEAFF,TGTGCCAGCTCACGCCTTGGCGGGACTGCGAACACTGAAGCTTTCTTT
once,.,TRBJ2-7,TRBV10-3,CAISDRPTYEQYF,TGTGCCATCAGTGACAGGCCCACCTACGAGCAGTACTTC
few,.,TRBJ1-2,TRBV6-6,CASSYSIPGSYTF,TGTGCCAGCAGTTACTCGATACCCGGCAGCTACACCTTC
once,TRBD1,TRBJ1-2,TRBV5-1,CASSPGQETYGYTF,TGCGCCAGCAGCCCGGGACAGGAGACCTATGGCTACACCTTC
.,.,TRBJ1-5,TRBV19,CASRGRGPVNQPQHF,TGTGCCAGTAGGGGGCGGGGGCCTGTCAATCAGCCCCAGCATTTT
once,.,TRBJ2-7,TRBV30,CAWGWYEQYF,TGTGCCTGGGGGTGGTACGAGCAGTACTTC
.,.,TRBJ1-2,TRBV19,CASSPIDRPNYGYTF,TGTGCCAGTAGTCCCATAGACAGGCCTAACTATGGCTACACCTTC
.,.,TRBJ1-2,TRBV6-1,CASSEFGGYGYTF,TGTGCCAGCAGTGAATTCGGGGGCTATGGCTACACCTTC
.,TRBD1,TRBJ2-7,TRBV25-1,CASSEIRTGDYEQYF,TGTGCCAGCAGTGAAATCCGGACAGGGGACTACGAGCAGTACTTC
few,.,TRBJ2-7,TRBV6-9,CASSQSLTSSYEQYF,TGTGCCAGCAGTCAGTCCCTTACTAGTTCCTACGAGCAGTACTTC
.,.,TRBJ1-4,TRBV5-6,CASSRTVNEKLFF,TGTGCCAGCAGCCGGACAGTTAATGAAAAACTGTTTTTT
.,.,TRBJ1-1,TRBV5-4,CASSLAGQGNTEAFF,TGTGCCAGCAGCTTGGCCGGGCAGGGGAACACTGAAGCTTTCTTT
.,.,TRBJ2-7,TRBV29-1,CSVVDQEGLEQYF,TGCAGCGTTGTTGACCAGGAGGGTCTCGAGCAGTACTTC
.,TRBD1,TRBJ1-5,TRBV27,CASSHRDRGLSNQPQHF,TGTGCCAGCAGTCACCGGGACAGGGGATTGAGCAATCAGCCCCAGCATTTT
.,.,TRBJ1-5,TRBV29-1,CSATIPGLTGNQPQHF,TGCAGCGCAACTATCCCGGGCCTAACAGGCAATCAGCCCCAGCATTTT
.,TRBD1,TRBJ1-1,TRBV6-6,CASSRKTGTKDTEAFF,TGTGCCAGCAGTCGAAAGACAGGGACTAAGGACACTGAAGCTTTCTTT
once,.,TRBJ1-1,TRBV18,CASSINVNTEAFF,TGTGCCAGCTCCATAAACGTGAACACTGAAGCTTTCTTT
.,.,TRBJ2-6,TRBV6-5,CASRRVSGANVLTF,TGTGCCAGCAGGAGGGTATCTGGGGCCAACGTCCTGACTTTC